This T cell receptor (beta chain) is drawn from a study of cytomegalovirus exposure and HLA in healthy donors. Overall study: Early released data comprised 75 million to 100 million unique TCRs from HLA-typed donors. There were a few hundred genotyped donors. Of these, roughly 86% fell in the genetic ancestry cluster associated with self-reported Caucasian donors.

This clone was picked up a small number of times. Its target is not known. This sample also contains other DNA sequences that code for the same CDR3. General study points: Sequencing had likely introduced a cluster of highly shared sequence variants as an artifact. Testing in vitro showed a few CMV-associated chains specific for CMV antigens.

60 Vbeta and 13 Jbeta primers were used in PCR. TCRdb keeps only in-frame clones here, not all; method: immunoSEQ multiplex PCR. The table has around 150,000 clones, roughly 77% seen once. Trimming cost V 4 bases and J 3 bases, with 6 bases left between them. The CDR3 extends over 12 amino acids. The V gene's germline CDR1 is SNHLY and CDR2 FYNNEI. The chain has TRBV2 and TRBJ1-1; no clear D gene. The receptor comes from a man younger than 35 in good health and CMV-seropositive. Input material: PBMCs. This CDR3 reads CASSVEDTEAFF. The CDR3 DNA is TGTGCCAGCAGTGTGGAGGACACTGAAGCTTTCTTT.